The next 29 T cell receptor beta chains were all read from a single sample in a study of blood T cell dynamics during melanoma immunotherapy. The table came from immunoSEQ multiplex PCR; TCRdb's copy has only in-frame clones and leaves some out. The repertoire consists of around 12,000 clones, with 91% occurring once and the leading ten covering roughly 0.19%. Time point: week 3, after first cycle of checkpoint inhibitor. The sample consisted of effector memory CD8+ T cells from blood, taken from a patient treated with checkpoint blockade. The receptor source for this set is a human donor with melanoma.

The V and J genes are TRBV27 and TRBJ2-1, with D possibly being TRBD1 (6 bases). This CDR3 is 16 amino acids long. Trimming stripped 4 bases from V and 3 bases from J, with 16 bases between. CDR1 is MNHEY and CDR2 is SMNVEV in the germline V gene (reference sequence). CDR3 region: CASSSNRELGYNEQFF. CDR3 nucleotide sequence: TGTGCCAGCAGTTCGAACAGGGAGCTGGGCTACAATGAGCAGTTCTTC.

This chain links TRBV6-1 with TRBJ1-5; maybe TRBD1 (6 bases). CDR3 length: 14 residues. CDR1 MNHNS and CDR2 SASEGT come from the germline V gene. Trimming pared 7 bases from V and 4 bases from J, leaving 14 bases between. The CDR3 nucleotides are TGTGCCAGCATCAGCTTACAGGGAAATCAGCCCCAGCATTTT. It is translated as CASISLQGNQPQHF.

The chain joins TRBV21-1 to TRBJ2-1; the table's D gene call, TRBD2, was not cross checked with the DNA. TRBV21-1 is annotated as a pseudogene. The CDR3 contains 16 residues. As DNA, the CDR3 is TGTGCCAGCAGCGAAACCCCGGGACTAGCATGGGGTGAGCAGTTCTTC. Encoded protein: CASSETPGLAWGEQFF.

V gene TRBV9 combines with J gene TRBJ2-1; a weak D match, TRBD2 (6 bases). CDR3 length equals 15 residues. CDR1 is SGDLS and CDR2 is YYNGEE in the germline V gene. With 2 bases removed from V and 6 bases from J, the gap between germline ends came to 15 bases. CDR3 nucleotide sequence: TGTGCCAGCAGCGTTGGGACTGGCTCCCTCAATGAGCAGTTCTTC. Protein sequence: CASSVGTGSLNEQFF.

The V and J genes are TRBV11-2 and TRBJ2-7; D remains ambiguous. The V gene's germline CDR1 is SGHAT and CDR2 FQNNGV. The CDR3 contains 12 residues. The V gene lost 1 base and the J gene lost 2 bases, with 3 bases spanning the gap. CDR3 DNA sequence: TGTGCCAGCAGCTTAGGGGCCTACGAGCAGTACTTC. It specifies CASSLGAYEQYF.

Comments on this clone: A read error may produce the germline difference seen at one junction end. The chain has TRBV10-3 and TRBJ2-1; the match to TRBD2 covers 8 bases. The CDR3 has 14 residues. Germline CDR1 ENHRY, CDR2 SYGVKD. CDR3 nucleotide sequence: TGTGCCATCAGTGATAGGGATAGCGGGGCTGAGCCGTTCTTC. This translates into CAISDRDSGAEPFF.

The chain carries TRBV29-1 and TRBJ2-7, with 11 bases lining up with TRBD2. The germline V gene encodes CDR1 SQVTM and CDR2 ANQGSEA. Unmatched junction bases numbered 8, after V lost 0 bases and J lost 10 bases. The CDR3 length is 14 residues. The CDR3 here is CSVEEALAGAYQYF. The DNA of the CDR3 is TGCAGCGTTGAAGAGGCACTAGCGGGAGCCTACCAGTACTTC.

The genes are TRBV27 and TRBJ2-1; perhaps TRBD2 as D (6 bases). CDR1 and CDR2 from the germline V gene are MNHEY and SMNVEV (reference sequence). This CDR3 spans 14 amino acids. With 4 bases removed from V and 7 bases from J, the gap between germline ends came to 14 bases. In nucleotides, the CDR3 is TGTGCCAGCAGTTACCCCGGAGGGTATAATGAGCAGTTCTTC. It yields the protein CASSYPGGYNEQFF.

This clone was counted a single time. The CDR3 region is CASSSLGDNTDTQYF. The CDR3 nucleotides read TGTGCCAGCAGCTCTCTTGGGGATAATACAGATACGCAGTATTTT. This sequence joins TRBV7-2 and TRBJ2-3; no reliable D call. Trimming took off 4 bases at V and 3 bases at J, with 14 bases between the two ends. The CDR3 sequence is 15 residues long. Germline assignment: CDR1 SGHTA and CDR2 FQGNSA.

The chain is built from TRBV27 and TRBJ2-7; D is unclear. The V gene's germline CDR1 is MNHEY and CDR2 SMNVEV (reference sequence). The CDR3 has 11 residues. V lost 5 bases to trimming and J lost 0 bases, with 2 bases between them. CDR3 DNA sequence: TGTGCCAGCAGTCTCTCCTACGAGCAGTACTTC. It codes for CASSLSYEQYF.

The chain couples TRBV7-8 to TRBJ2-1, with 10 bases matching TRBD2. J was trimmed by 4 bases and V by 7 bases; bases with no gene match: 13. CDR3 length: 17 residues. The germline gives CDR1 SGHVS, CDR2 FQNEAQ. In nucleotides, the CDR3 is TGTGCCAGCAAAGCGGGAGGGCCCTCGCCATTATACAATGAGCAGTTCTTC. Encoded protein: CASKAGGPSPLYNEQFF.

The V and J genes are TRBV7-9 and TRBJ2-7; D might be TRBD2 (5 bases). Trimming cost V 4 bases and J 0 bases, with 13 bases left between them. Germline V lookup: CDR1 SEHNR, CDR2 FQNEAQ (reference sequence). This CDR3 has 15 residues. The CDR3 bases are TGTGCCAGCAGCTCCCGGGATTCGAGCTCCTACGAGCAGTACTTC. The encoded protein is CASSSRDSSSYEQYF.

This clone appeared once. The rearrangement joins TRBV28 to TRBJ2-2; 8 bases fit TRBD2. Germline CDR1 is MDHEN and CDR2 is SYDVKM. The CDR3 is made up of 16 amino acids. V gave up 7 bases and J gave up 4 bases; unmatched junction bases: 11. The CDR3 coding sequence is TGTGCCAGCACCCCAACCGGTCTAGCGGGCACCGGGGAGCTGTTTTTT. This sequence encodes CASTPTGLAGTGELFF.

This rearrangement joins TRBV4-3 to TRBJ2-7; 7 nucleotides match TRBD1. The CDR3 length is 14 residues. CDR1 and CDR2 (germline): LGHNA, YSLEER. J gave up 6 bases and V 0 bases, and 5 bases lay outside the gene matches. CDR3 sequence (DNA): TGCGCCAGCAGCCAAGACCGGCAGGGGGTCGAGCAGTACTTC. This codes for CASSQDRQGVEQYF.

V is TRBV5-1 and J is TRBJ2-2; D might be TRBD1 (5 bases). Between the trimmed V and J ends, which lost 7 bases and 5 bases, there was a span of 15 bases. CDR3 size: 14 residues. The germline gives CDR1 SGHRS, CDR2 YFSETQ. The CDR3 protein is CASPDDQGTGELFF. CDR3 in DNA: TGCGCCAGCCCCGACGACCAGGGTACCGGGGAGCTGTTTTTT.

This clone was seen once. This chain joins TRBV4-1 and TRBJ1-1; D remains ambiguous. Trimming pared 2 bases from V and 4 bases from J, leaving 17 bases between. CDR1 and CDR2 (germline): MGHRA, YSYEKL. This CDR3 contains 16 residues. The CDR3 sequence: CASSQSPPPPGTEAFF. For the CDR3, the DNA is TGCGCCAGCAGCCAATCTCCCCCGCCGCCGGGCACTGAAGCTTTCTTT.

V is TRBV19 and J is TRBJ1-6, with D perhaps TRBD1 (6 bases). Trimming stripped 5 bases from V and 8 bases from J, with 22 bases between. The CDR3 contains 17 residues. Germline loops: CDR1 LNHDA, CDR2 SQIVND (reference sequence). The CDR3 DNA follows: TGTGCCAGTAGTCGTAACCCCCTGCAGGGGACGGATTCACCCCTCCACTTT. Its translation is CASSRNPLQGTDSPLHF.

The rearrangement links TRBV28 to TRBJ1-5; no firm D call. The V and J ends lost 5 bases and 2 bases respectively, with 13 bases between them. Germline CDR1 MDHEN, CDR2 SYDVKM. The CDR3 length is 15 residues. The CDR3 coding sequence is TGTGCCAGCAGTCCCCAGTCCATTCGCAATCAGCCCCAGCATTTT. Its protein product is CASSPQSIRNQPQHF.

J is TRBJ1-1 and V is TRBV28; TRBD1 is a possible D gene (5 bases). This CDR3 is 14 amino acids long. Germline-derived CDR1 and CDR2 are MDHEN and SYDVKM. Trimming took off 7 bases at V and 5 bases at J, with 17 bases between the two ends. The CDR3 loop reads CASTLRPGLTEAFF. In nucleotides, the CDR3 is TGTGCCAGCACCCTCAGGCCGGGGCTAACTGAAGCTTTCTTT.

This clone was seen once. The V call is TRBV6-5, the J call TRBJ2-1; D might be TRBD1 (7 bases). The CDR3 totals 15 residues. V was pared by 6 bases and J by 4 bases, with 16 bases between. The germline V gene has CDR1 MNHEY and CDR2 SVGAGI. The CDR3 loop reads CASSAGQSSYNEQFF. The CDR3 bases are TGTGCCAGCAGCGCGGGACAGAGTTCTTACAATGAGCAGTTCTTC.

V and J are TRBV7-9 and TRBJ2-1, with a possible D match to TRBD2 (5 bases). Trimming took 2 bases from V and 8 from J, leaving 19 bases between them. Germline CDR1 is SEHNR and CDR2 is FQNEAQ (reference sequence). This CDR3 has 16 amino acids. CDR3 nucleotide sequence: TGTGCCAGCAGCTTAAGGTCGGCGGGTACTTTGGATGAGCAGTTCTTC. It yields the protein CASSLRSAGTLDEQFF.

The chain carries TRBV11-2 and TRBJ2-7, with D maybe TRBD2 (5 bases). The V and J ends lost 4 bases and 6 bases respectively, with 16 bases between them. The CDR3 has 14 amino acids. The germline V gene encodes CDR1 SGHAT and CDR2 FQNNGV. CDR3 nucleotides: TGTGCCAGCAGCTCAGAATTCTCGGGGAGCGAGCAGTACTTC. It yields the protein CASSSEFSGSEQYF.

This chain joins TRBV12-5 and TRBJ2-3; a weak D match, TRBD1 (5 bases). This CDR3 has 15 amino acids. Germline CDR1 LGHNT, CDR2 FRNRAP. V was pared by 0 bases and J by 3 bases, with 10 bases between. CDR3 nucleotide sequence: TGTGCTAGTGGTTTGGTGGCAGGGCTAACAGATACGCAGTATTTT. It specifies CASGLVAGLTDTQYF.

The chain joins TRBV15 to TRBJ1-5; 7 bases fit TRBD1. Per the germline V gene, CDR1 is LNHNV and CDR2 is YYDKDF (reference sequence). V trimming: 5 bases; J trimming: 7 bases; junction bases outside the gene matches: 8. The length of the CDR3 is 14 residues. The CDR3 region is CATSWTGSRQPQHF. The CDR3 DNA reads TGTGCCACCAGCTGGACAGGCTCCAGGCAGCCCCAGCATTTT.

This chain connects TRBV27 to TRBJ2-3; D remains ambiguous. V was clipped by 5 bases and J by 4 bases, with 7 bases between them. The germline gives CDR1 MNHEY, CDR2 SMNVEV (reference sequence). CDR3 length: 12 amino acids. The CDR3 here is CASSPQADTQYF. CDR3 sequence (DNA): TGTGCCAGCAGTCCTCAGGCAGATACGCAGTATTTT.

CDR3 nucleotide sequence: TGTGCCAGCAGCGCGGCGGATGGGGTTTGGACAGATACGCAGTATTTT. It codes for CASSAADGVWTDTQYF. The rearrangement uses TRBV27 and TRBJ2-3, with D uncertain. This CDR3 is 16 amino acids long. Germline-derived CDR1 and CDR2 are MNHEY and SMNVEV (reference sequence). The V end was cut by 6 bases, the J end by 3 bases, with 19 bases between.

The chain uses TRBV7-6 and TRBJ1-4; TRBD1 aligns across 8 bases. CDR3 length equals 16 residues. Looked up from germline, CDR1 is SGHVS and CDR2 is FNYEAQ. With 1 base clipped from V and 3 bases from J, the junction kept 4 bases outside the gene matches. CDR3 residues: CASSLEQGAANEKLFF. For the CDR3, the DNA is TGTGCCAGCAGCTTAGAGCAGGGGGCTGCTAATGAAAAACTGTTTTTT.

The V gene is TRBV7-9, the J gene TRBJ2-5; 11 bases map to TRBD2. The J call is doubtful: the DNA matches TRBJ2-7 better. Germline assignment: CDR1 SEHNR and CDR2 FQNEAQ (reference sequence). The CDR3 consists of 19 residues. This CDR3 is CASSSTVTGNGTSGYEQYF. For the CDR3, the DNA is TGTGCCAGCAGCTCTACGGTGACAGGGAATGGGACTAGCGGATACGAGCAGTACTTC.

A few counts support this clone. V and J are TRBV29-1 and TRBJ2-7; possibly TRBD1 or TRBD2 for D (5 bases each). This CDR3 has 13 amino acids. V lost 0 bases, J lost 3 bases, and 9 bases lay in between. The germline V gene encodes CDR1 SQVTM and CDR2 ANQGSEA. The DNA of the CDR3 is TGCAGCGTTGAAGATCGGGGCAACTACGAGCAGTACTTC. Translated: CSVEDRGNYEQYF.